These 25 T cell receptor beta chains were sequenced from one sample in a study of CD4 T cells in relation to SARS-CoV-2 and coronaviruses. The unexposed donors gave CD4+ T cells in 2011-2018, prior to COVID-19. The cells were cultured for 9 to 11 days before CD4+ T cells were isolated. The antigens for these receptors are not known. Profiling relied on immunoSEQ multiplex PCR, and the TCRdb table lists in-frame clones only, not all of them. Here the sample spans 20,000 to 25,000 clones, about 80% being singletons. The sequenced sample was CD4+ T cells from PBMCs, cultured in vitro. The receptors here all came from a human donor in good health.

This chain joins TRBV10-2 and TRBJ2-7; D might be TRBD1 (6 bases). Trimming cost V 6 bases and J 4 bases, with 10 bases left between them. Germline-derived CDR1 and CDR2 are WSHSY and SAAADI. The CDR3 contains 12 residues. The CDR3 nucleotides read TGCGCCAGCAGCCGGACAGCTTACGAGCAGTACTTC. It yields the protein CASSRTAYEQYF.

The genes are TRBV5-1 and TRBJ1-4, with D possibly being TRBD1 (5 bases). With 0 bases removed from V and 7 bases from J, the gap between germline ends came to 7 bases. In germline, CDR1 is SGHRS, CDR2 YFSETQ. The CDR3 has 13 residues. CDR3 sequence: CASSLAGTEKLFF. The CDR3 DNA follows: TGCGCCAGCAGCTTGGCAGGGACTGAAAAACTGTTTTTT.

The chain carries TRBV29-1 and TRBJ2-7; 11 nucleotides align to TRBD2. Germline trimming cut 6 bases from V and 2 bases from J; bases unmatched to any gene: 3. The CDR3 loop spans 13 amino acids. Germline V CDR1 and CDR2: SQVTM, ANQGSEA. DNA for the CDR3: TGCAGCGTCCAGACTAGCGGGACCTACGAGCAGTACTTC. It encodes CSVQTSGTYEQYF.

The DNA of the CDR3 is TGCGCCAGCAGCCAAGATGGCAGGGGGTATTCAGATACGCAGTATTTT. Its protein is CASSQDGRGYSDTQYF. The rearrangement uses TRBV4-1 and TRBJ2-3; TRBD1 matches at 7 bases. This CDR3 is built from 16 residues. Germline trimming cut 0 bases from V and 4 bases from J; bases unmatched to any gene: 7. Germline V gene sequence: CDR1 MGHRA, CDR2 YSYEKL.

Of note for this clone: Different DNA sequences within this sample yield the same CDR3. This chain links TRBV6-5 with TRBJ1-1; D gene uncertain. The CDR3 loop spans 13 amino acids. V was shortened by 2 bases and J by 2 bases, with 6 bases between the two germline ends. Looked up from germline, CDR1 is MNHEY and CDR2 is SVGAGI. Here the CDR3 DNA reads TGTGCCAGCAGTTACAGTCTTAACACTGAAGCTTTCTTT. It yields the protein CASSYSLNTEAFF.

The chain recombines TRBV5-1 with TRBJ2-1, with D tentatively TRBD2 (5 bases). CDR1 and CDR2 from the germline V gene are SGHRS and YFSETQ. The CDR3 runs 15 residues. V dropped 2 bases and J dropped 0 bases, with 9 bases sitting between them. The CDR3 DNA follows: TGCGCCAGCAGCTTCCGGGAAAGCTCCTACAATGAGCAGTTCTTC. Translated, it gives CASSFRESSYNEQFF.

This clone was seen just once. The chain has TRBV5-4 and TRBJ2-7, with 9 bases aligning to TRBD2. The germline CDR1 and CDR2 sequences are SGHNT and YYREEE (reference sequence). The CDR3 spans 13 residues. V was clipped by 2 bases and J by 12 bases; unmatched bases: 9. The CDR3 here is CASSFNRGRARYF. The CDR3 DNA follows: TGTGCCAGCAGCTTCAATCGCGGGAGGGCCCGGTACTTC. The whole variable domain, remainder taken from reference TRBV5-4 and TRBJ2-7, is ETGVTQSPTHLIKTRGQQVTLRCSSQSGHNTVSWYQQALGQGPQFIFQYYREEENGRGNFPPRFSGLQFPNYSSELNVNALELDDSALYLCASSFNRGRARYFGPGTRLTVT.

The rearrangement links TRBV5-5 to TRBJ1-1; no definite D call. Trimming stripped 0 bases from V and 6 bases from J, with 15 bases between. Germline CDR1 is SGHKS and CDR2 is YYEKEE (reference sequence). The CDR3 extends over 15 amino acids. DNA for the CDR3: TGTGCCAGCAGCTTGGAAGCCAGTAGGACCGCTGAAGCTTTCTTT. Amino acids: CASSLEASRTAEAFF.

The rearrangement joins TRBV6-5 to TRBJ2-6; D uncertain. Trimming cost V 6 bases and J 0 bases, with 0 bases left between them. Germline lookup yields CDR1 MNHEY and CDR2 SVGAGI. This CDR3 contains 12 residues. The CDR3 spells CASSSGANVLTF. The CDR3 nucleotides are TGTGCCAGCAGCTCTGGGGCCAACGTCCTGACTTTC.

The chain uses TRBV12-3 or TRBV12-4 and TRBJ2-7; D remains unclear. This CDR3 contains 12 residues. V lost 7 bases and J lost 3, with 10 bases in between. The CDR3 is CASIGAGYEQYF. DNA of the CDR3: TGTGCCAGCATCGGAGCAGGCTACGAGCAGTACTTC.

The chain is built from TRBV30 and TRBJ2-5; 10 bases are a match to TRBD1. The germline V gene encodes CDR1 GTSNPN and CDR2 SVGIG (reference sequence). This CDR3 has 20 amino acids. Trimming removed 0 bases from V and 4 bases from J; junction bases left unmatched: 20. Here the CDR3 reads CAWSVRQGAFGTRSRETQYF. Written as DNA, the CDR3 is TGTGCCTGGAGTGTAAGACAGGGGGCTTTTGGGACTAGGAGTCGAGAGACCCAGTACTTC.

The chain joins TRBV5-1 to TRBJ2-1, with 14 bases that match TRBD2. This CDR3 has 16 residues. Per the germline V gene, CDR1 is SGHRS and CDR2 is YFSETQ. V lost 0 bases, J lost 6 bases, and 2 bases stayed unmatched. The CDR3 DNA is TGCGCCAGCAGCTTGGGAGGGACTAGCGGGAGCAATGAGCAGTTCTTC. Residues: CASSLGGTSGSNEQFF. The full variable domain, completed using reference TRBV5-1 and TRBJ2-1, is KAGVTQTPRYLIKTRGQQVTLSCSPISGHRSVSWYQQTPGQGLQFLFEYFSETQRNKGNFPGRFSGRQFSNSRSEMNVSTLELGDSALYLCASSLGGTSGSNEQFFGPGTRLTVL.

J is TRBJ1-5 and V is TRBV4-1; no clear D. V lost 5 bases and J lost 10, with 12 bases in between. Per germline, CDR1 MGHRA and CDR2 YSYEKL. CDR3 length: 12 amino acids. CDR3 sequence (DNA): TGCGCCAGCAGCTCAGGACGGGCCCCCCAGCATTTT. Protein: CASSSGRAPQHF.

CDR3 in DNA: TGCAGTGCTAGTAGCGGGAGTACCACGAACACCGGGGAGCTGTTTTTT. This encodes CSASSGSTTNTGELFF. This chain joins TRBV20-1 and TRBJ2-2, with 9 bases that match TRBD2. The CDR3 is made up of 16 amino acids. Germline CDR1 is DFQATT and CDR2 is SNEGSKA (reference sequence). The V gene end was trimmed by 3 bases and the J gene end by 0 bases; junction bases not matched to a gene: 5.

The gene calls are TRBV18 and TRBJ1-4; TRBD1 matches at 7 bases. This CDR3 region has 14 residues. Per the germline V gene, CDR1 is KGHSH and CDR2 is LQKENI. J lost 8 bases, V lost 3 bases, and 6 bases had no gene match. The CDR3 region is CASSPRGQDEKLFF. In DNA, the CDR3 is TGTGCCAGCTCACCCCGAGGACAGGACGAAAAACTGTTTTTT.

The genes are TRBV10-3 and TRBJ1-3; D is ambiguous. Germline V lookup: CDR1 ENHRY, CDR2 SYGVKD. The ends were cut back, 6 bases at V and 0 bases at J, with 12 bases in the middle. CDR3 size: 15 residues. CDR3 nucleotides: TGTGCCATCAGCGCTGGACTCAACTCTGGAAACACCATATATTTT. This encodes CAISAGLNSGNTIYF.

The rearrangement links TRBV19 to TRBJ1-1; TRBD1 might be the D (6 bases). CDR1 is LNHDA, CDR2 SQIVND, per germline (reference sequence). The CDR3 contains 15 residues. V was pared by 3 bases and J by 6 bases, with 17 bases between. In DNA form, the CDR3 reads TGTGCCAGTAGTATTAATGGGCAGGGGAGGCCTGAAGCTTTCTTT. Amino acid sequence: CASSINGQGRPEAFF.

V and J are TRBV15 and TRBJ2-7, with a possible D match to TRBD2 (7 bases). CDR1 and CDR2 from the germline V gene are LNHNV and YYDKDF (reference sequence). The CDR3 sequence is 14 residues long. Trimming took 1 base from V and 11 from J, leaving 18 bases between them. Here the CDR3 reads CATSRGHEGGMKYF. The DNA for the CDR3 is TGTGCCACCAGCAGAGGCCATGAGGGGGGGATGAAGTACTTC. The complete variable domain, with remaining parts taken from reference TRBV15 and TRBJ2-7, reads DAMVIQNPRYQVTQFGKPVTLSCSQTLNHNVMYWYQQKSSQAPKLLFHYYDKDFNNEADTPDNFQSRRPNTSFCFLDIRSPGLGDTAMYLCATSRGHEGGMKYFGPGTRLTVT.

In nucleotides, the CDR3 is TGTGCCAGCAGGGCGAAACAGGGGCTCCTTTCTGGAAACACCATATATTTT. Translation gives CASRAKQGLLSGNTIYF. The chain couples TRBV11-2 to TRBJ1-3, with TRBD1 matching 7 bases. This CDR3 is built from 17 residues. Germline V lookup: CDR1 SGHAT, CDR2 FQNNGV. The V gene end was trimmed by 6 bases and the J gene end by 1 base; junction bases not matched to a gene: 12.

This rearrangement joins TRBV7-3 to TRBJ1-1; D unresolved. Germline-derived CDR1 and CDR2 are SGHTA and FQGTGA. This CDR3 has 13 residues. Deletions cut 4 bases from V and 4 bases from J, with 10 bases between. CDR3 DNA sequence: TGTGCCAGCAGCTCGGTCCGAGGCACTGAAGCTTTCTTT. Amino acid sequence: CASSSVRGTEAFF.

The rearrangement uses TRBV7-3 and TRBJ1-1; 7 bases are a match to TRBD1. Germline lookup yields CDR1 SGHTA and CDR2 FQGTGA. Germline trimming cut 2 bases from V and 0 bases from J; bases unmatched to any gene: 9. CDR3 size: 17 residues. The CDR3 spells CASSLFAGTAMNTEAFF. CDR3 sequence (DNA): TGTGCCAGCAGCTTATTTGCCGGGACAGCCATGAACACTGAAGCTTTCTTT.

The chain links TRBV12-3 or TRBV12-4 to TRBJ1-1, with no clear D. V lost 3 bases to trimming and J lost 3 bases, with 5 bases between them. CDR3 length: 12 residues. CDR3 loop: CASSFRYTEAFF. The CDR3 region has the DNA TGTGCCAGCAGTTTCAGATACACTGAAGCTTTCTTT.

The rearrangement joins TRBV9 to TRBJ1-2; D call uncertain. Germline CDR1 reads SGDLS; CDR2 reads YYNGEE. Between the trimmed V and J ends, which lost 4 bases and 8 bases, there was a span of 15 bases. There are 13 residues in the CDR3. This chain's CDR3 is CASSSDSRGGYTF. In nucleotides, the CDR3 is TGTGCCAGCAGCTCAGACTCTCGTGGGGGCTACACCTTC. Filled out from reference TRBV9 and TRBJ1-2, the complete variable domain reads DSGVTQTPKHLITATGQRVTLRCSPRSGDLSVYWYQQSLDQGLQFLIQYYNGEERAKGNILERFSAQQFPDLHSELNLSSLELGDSALYFCASSSDSRGGYTFGSGTRLTVV.

The J gene is TRBJ1-1, the V gene TRBV7-8, with D uncertain. V was shortened by 1 base and J by 7 bases, with 10 bases between the two germline ends. CDR1 SGHVS and CDR2 FQNEAQ come from the germline V gene. This CDR3 has 13 amino acids. CDR3 DNA: TGTGCCAGCAGCTTAGGTCAGAACCTTGAAGCTTTCTTT. Protein sequence: CASSLGQNLEAFF.

J is TRBJ2-3 and V is TRBV6-6, with a tentative D call TRBD2 (5 bases). The germline V and J ends were trimmed by 6 bases and 0 bases, with 13 bases remaining between them. From germline, CDR1 is MNHNY and CDR2 SVGAGI (reference sequence). This CDR3 region has 15 residues. For the CDR3, the DNA is TGTGCCAGCAGATGGGGAAGGACTAGCACAGATACGCAGTATTTT. This translates into CASRWGRTSTDTQYF.